This T cell receptor (beta chain) originates from a study of OX40 agonist ivuxolimab in advanced cancers. As for the study in general: Prior checkpoint blockade (anti-PD-1, anti-PD-L1 or anti-CTLA-4) was permitted; roughly 40% had it.

TCRdb's table, derived via immunoSEQ multiplex PCR, lists solely in-frame clones and lacks some. The sample includes 60,000 or so clones, nearly 90% of them seen just once. Germline V gene sequence: CDR1 MDHEN, CDR2 SYDVKM. Trimming cost V 3 bases and J 0 bases, with 17 bases left between them. The CDR3 is made up of 17 amino acids. The chain recombines TRBV28 with TRBJ2-5; possible D gene TRBD2, 7 bases. This clonotype originated in an adult with an advanced solid tumor such as melanoma, head and neck, liver or kidney cancer. Sequences were derived from CD4+ or CD8+ T cells sorted from blood, sampled in a trial of the OX40 agonist ivuxolimab. CDR3 coding DNA: TGTGCCAGCAGTTTCTCCTACGAGGGGGGGTACCAAGAGACCCAGTACTTC. Amino acids: CASSFSYEGGYQETQYF.